This entry lists 22 T cell receptor beta chains sequenced from one sample in a study of blood T cell repertoires in COVID-19. Profiling relied on immunoSEQ multiplex PCR, and the TCRdb table lists in-frame clones only, not all of them. Of about 370,000 clones in the sample, over 75% were seen once. The specimen sequenced was peripheral blood. The receptor set was obtained from a woman between 25 and 40 years old with COVID-19, enrolled during active disease.

The genes are TRBV5-1 and TRBJ2-2; 7 nucleotides align to TRBD2. CDR3 length equals 15 residues. Per germline, CDR1 SGHRS and CDR2 YFSETQ. Trimming at V came to 5 bases and at J to 3 bases, leaving 7 bases not matched to a gene. This chain's CDR3 is CASRERSGDTGELFF. In nucleotides, the CDR3 is TGCGCCAGCAGGGAGAGGAGCGGGGACACCGGGGAGCTGTTTTTT.

The rearrangement joins TRBV7-2 to TRBJ2-3; 8 bases are a match to TRBD2. CDR3 length: 15 residues. V dropped 2 bases and J dropped 8; count of bases not matched to a gene: 9. Germline V gene sequence: CDR1 SGHTA, CDR2 FQGNSA. The DNA for the CDR3 is TGTGCCAGCAGCTTACAGACGGGAGGGCCGGGTACGCAGTATTTT. Encoded protein: CASSLQTGGPGTQYF.

The chain joins TRBV5-6 to TRBJ1-1, with 8 nucleotides matching TRBD1. With 1 base clipped from V and 1 base from J, the junction kept 3 bases outside the gene matches. The germline V gene encodes CDR1 SGHDT and CDR2 YYEEEE. The CDR3 sequence is 15 residues long. CDR3 sequence: CASSLTGTGNTEAFF. DNA of the CDR3: TGTGCCAGCAGCTTGACTGGGACAGGGAACACTGAAGCTTTCTTT.

In its sample, this clone was seen a few times. J is TRBJ2-1 and V is TRBV4-1; D possibly corresponds to TRBD2 (6 bases). Germline CDR1 MGHRA, CDR2 YSYEKL. The CDR3 consists of 15 residues. Trimming removed 5 bases at V and 7 bases at J, with 18 bases between. The CDR3 nucleotides are TGCGCCAGCAGCTACCGGACTGGCGGGATGAATGAGCAGTTCTTC. Translating gives CASSYRTGGMNEQFF.

V gene TRBV11-3 combines with J gene TRBJ2-3, with 8 bases aligning to TRBD2. Germline CDR1 SGHNT, CDR2 YENEEA. The CDR3 is 15 amino acids. The V and J ends lost 5 bases and 6 bases, in that order; junction bases with no gene match: 10. CDR3 DNA sequence: TGTGCCAGCAGCCGCATAGCGGGATATGGGGATACGCAGTATTTT. Its protein is CASSRIAGYGDTQYF.

This chain connects TRBV18 to TRBJ2-1; 8 bases line up with TRBD1. J gave up 1 base and V 3 bases, and 5 bases lay outside the gene matches. The germline gives CDR1 KGHSH, CDR2 LQKENI. The CDR3 sequence is 16 residues long. The CDR3 nucleotides read TGTGCCAGCTCACCTACAGGGGGTATATCCTACAATGAGCAGTTCTTC. Protein product: CASSPTGGISYNEQFF.

The gene calls are TRBV4-1 and TRBJ1-1; the D gene is possibly TRBD1 (5 bases). The CDR3 consists of 14 residues. CDR1 and CDR2 from the germline V gene are MGHRA and YSYEKL. Deletions cut 0 bases from V and 5 bases from J, with 10 bases between. CDR3 DNA sequence: TGCGCCAGCAGCCAAGATAGGGGTAGGACTGAAGCTTTCTTT. This encodes CASSQDRGRTEAFF.

This clone was detected only once. V is TRBV7-2 and J is TRBJ2-7, with 13 bases fitting TRBD2. V trimming: 5 bases; J trimming: 5 bases; junction bases outside the gene matches: 3. CDR3 size: 14 residues. Germline V CDR1 and CDR2: SGHTA, FQGNSA. The CDR3 DNA reads TGTGCCAGCAGCCGGACTAGCGGGAGCCACGAGCAGTACTTC. Its protein product is CASSRTSGSHEQYF.

The rearrangement uses TRBV30 and TRBJ2-7; D may be TRBD2 (5 bases). V was cut by 3 bases and J by 7 bases, with 16 bases left in between. Germline V gives CDR1 GTSNPN, CDR2 SVGIG (reference sequence). The CDR3 covers 13 residues. Here the CDR3 DNA reads TGTGCCTGGAGAACCACGGGTTCGGGGGAGCAGTACTTC. It translates to CAWRTTGSGEQYF.

This chain uses TRBV29-1 with TRBJ2-5, with TRBD2 matching 11 bases. The V gene's germline CDR1 is SQVTM and CDR2 ANQGSEA. There are 16 residues in the CDR3. J gave up 3 bases and V 0 bases, and 6 bases lay outside the gene matches. In DNA form, the CDR3 reads TGCAGCGTTGAAGACCCGGTACTAGCGGGAGAAGAGACCCAGTACTTC. It codes for CSVEDPVLAGEETQYF.

The chain joins TRBV28 to TRBJ1-5, with a possible D match to TRBD1 (6 bases). CDR1 MDHEN and CDR2 SYDVKM come from the germline V gene. Trimming removed 5 bases at V and 2 bases at J, with 16 bases between. This CDR3 has 16 residues. CDR3 sequence: CASSPWEGGGNQPQHF. DNA of the CDR3: TGTGCCAGCAGTCCCTGGGAAGGGGGTGGCAATCAGCCCCAGCATTTT.

This clone was seen a handful of times. The rearrangement links TRBV30 to TRBJ1-2; TRBD1 matches 7 bases. CDR3 length: 13 residues. Germline loops: CDR1 GTSNPN, CDR2 SVGIG (reference sequence). The ends lost 2 bases at V and 2 bases at J; junction bases unmatched: 2. For the CDR3, the DNA is TGTGCCTGGAGTCCACAGGGGAACTATGGCTACACCTTC. Residues: CAWSPQGNYGYTF.

V gene TRBV10-3 combines with J gene TRBJ1-1, with 10 bases matching TRBD1. CDR3 length: 16 residues. With V trimmed by 0 bases and J by 7 bases, 8 bases remained unmatched. Per germline, CDR1 ENHRY and CDR2 SYGVKD. The CDR3 coding sequence is TGTGCCATCAGTGAGTCGAGGGGGGGACAGGGGAATGAAGCTTTCTTT. Translated: CAISESRGGQGNEAFF.

V gene TRBV7-6 combines with J gene TRBJ2-7; the D gene is possibly TRBD2 (5 bases). Trimming stripped 2 bases from V and 2 bases from J, with 7 bases between. The CDR3 sequence is 13 residues long. The germline CDR1 and CDR2 sequences are SGHVS and FNYEAQ. As DNA, the CDR3 is TGTGCCAGCAGCTTAACGGAGGCCTACGAGCAGTACTTC. It codes for CASSLTEAYEQYF.

V is TRBV7-2 and J is TRBJ1-5; D might be TRBD1 (5 bases). The V gene lost 3 bases and the J gene lost 0 bases, with 9 bases spanning the gap. This CDR3 has 15 residues. In germline, CDR1 is SGHTA, CDR2 FQGNSA. The CDR3 DNA sequence: TGTGCCAGCAGCTTTGGGGCCAATAGCAATCAGCCCCAGCATTTT. Its protein product is CASSFGANSNQPQHF.

The chain couples TRBV7-9 to TRBJ1-1, with D possibly matching TRBD1 (5 bases). Germline values: CDR1 SEHNR, CDR2 FQNEAQ (reference sequence). V was clipped by 5 bases and J by 1 base, with 17 bases between them. The CDR3 is 16 amino acids. CDR3 bases: TGTGCCAGCAGCCCCACTTTAACAGGCGGGAACACTGAAGCTTTCTTT. This codes for CASSPTLTGGNTEAFF. Looking up the rest from reference TRBV7-9 and TRBJ1-1 gives the full variable domain: DTGVSQNPRHKITKRGQNVTFRCDPISEHNRLYWYRQTLGQGPEFLTYFQNEAQLEKSRLLSDRFSAERPKGSFSTLEIQRTEQGDSAMYLCASSPTLTGGNTEAFFGQGTRLTVV.

The rearrangement uses TRBV28 and TRBJ2-4; 7 bases line up with TRBD1. This CDR3 spans 13 amino acids. V was pared by 4 bases and J by 6 bases, with 3 bases of the junction left unmatched. The germline gives CDR1 MDHEN, CDR2 SYDVKM. The CDR3 DNA is TGTGCCAGCAGTTCCGGGGACAGAAACATTCAGTACTTC. Its translation: CASSSGDRNIQYF.

The chain is built from TRBV27 and TRBJ2-7, with TRBD1 identical over 12 bases. Germline values: CDR1 MNHEY, CDR2 SMNVEV (reference sequence). The CDR3 sequence is 16 residues long. V lost 3 bases and J lost 7; bases outside the gene matches: 10. CDR3 bases: TGTGCCAGCAGTTTGCCCCCGGGACAGGGGGCGTTTGAGCAGTACTTC. Its protein product is CASSLPPGQGAFEQYF.

The sample holds a few counts of this clone. The V and J genes are TRBV5-1 and TRBJ2-5; TRBD1 matches at 7 bases. CDR1 is SGHRS, CDR2 YFSETQ, per germline. CDR3 length equals 14 residues. V was pared by 7 bases and J by 5 bases, with 11 bases of the junction left unmatched. DNA for the CDR3: TGCGCCAGCGGCAGGAGACAGGGCCGGGAGACCCAGTACTTC. Translation gives CASGRRQGRETQYF.

The V and J genes are TRBV5-4 and TRBJ1-1; 9 bases are shared with TRBD1. The V and J ends lost 1 base and 6 bases, in that order; junction bases with no gene match: 4. Germline V lookup: CDR1 SGHNT, CDR2 YYREEE (reference sequence). This CDR3 region has 14 residues. This CDR3 reads CASSLTGGASEAFF. Here the CDR3 DNA reads TGTGCCAGCAGCTTGACAGGGGGCGCGTCTGAAGCTTTCTTT.

This clone turned up a few times. V is TRBV2 and J is TRBJ1-5; no reliable D call. The germline V gene has CDR1 SNHLY and CDR2 FYNNEI. Trimming removed 7 bases at V and 7 bases at J, with 11 bases between. The CDR3 consists of 12 residues. The CDR3 is CASTKIKQPQHF. The DNA of the CDR3 is TGTGCCAGCACTAAGATAAAACAGCCCCAGCATTTT.

The chain uses TRBV19 and TRBJ1-3; 7 bases agree with TRBD1. CDR1 is LNHDA, CDR2 SQIVND, per germline (reference sequence). V was pared by 10 bases and J by 0 bases, with 9 bases of the junction left unmatched. The CDR3 has 15 residues. The CDR3 is CATQGDFGSGNTIYF. Written as DNA, the CDR3 is TGTGCCACCCAGGGGGACTTTGGCTCTGGAAACACCATATATTTT.